This section outlines one T cell receptor beta chain sequence together with its context. The CDR3 carries no conserved terminal phenylalanine or tryptophan, so it likely arises from a read error. The sample is drawn from a study of T cells in Graves' hyperthyroidism and ophthalmopathy. TCR beta CDR3 sequences were amplified from RNA transcripts. Researchers ran a first-round RT-PCR on the TCR CDR3 using the HTBI primer set. Via MiXCR, TCRdb re-called the multiplex PCR reads, giving one row per CDR3 protein. The repertoire holds about 270,000 distinct CDR3 sequences, with 20% to 25% as singletons. Trimming removed 5 bases from V and 6 bases from J; junction bases left unmatched: 5. The CDR3 contains 12 residues. In germline, CDR1 is DFQATT, CDR2 SNEGSKA (reference sequence).

This TCR came from a young man with Graves' ophthalmopathy. Sequenced material: blood. The J gene is TRBJ1-1, the V gene TRBV20-1; TRBD1 agrees at 8 bases. CDR3 DNA: TGCAGTGCTGGACAGGGAGGCCCTGAAGCTTTCCTT. This sequence encodes CSAGQGGPEAFL.